This entry is about one T cell receptor beta chain. Its antigen is currently unknown. The source of the sample is a study of T cell responses to AZD1222 COVID-19 vaccine. Broader study findings: White British donors predominated, females outnumbered males, and clonal diversity was possibly underestimated.

V shed 3 bases and J 2 bases; nucleotides not matched to a gene: 5. The CDR3 covers 15 residues. Germline loops: CDR1 SGDLS, CDR2 YYNGEE. Samples with a second dose at about 4 or about 12 weeks were pooled together. Profiled with immunoSEQ multiplex PCR; TCRdb holds only in-frame clones, not every one. The sample carries 180,000 or so clones, approximately 90% recorded once. The sample in question was peripheral blood, obtained 28 days after the second AZD1222 dose. This receptor was obtained from an adult who received the AZD1222 COVID-19 vaccine. The chain has TRBV9 and TRBJ2-3, with 8 bases fitting TRBD2. The CDR3 loop reads CASSAVAGNTDTQYF. Written as DNA, the CDR3 is TGTGCCAGCAGCGCAGTAGCGGGGAACACAGATACGCAGTATTTT.